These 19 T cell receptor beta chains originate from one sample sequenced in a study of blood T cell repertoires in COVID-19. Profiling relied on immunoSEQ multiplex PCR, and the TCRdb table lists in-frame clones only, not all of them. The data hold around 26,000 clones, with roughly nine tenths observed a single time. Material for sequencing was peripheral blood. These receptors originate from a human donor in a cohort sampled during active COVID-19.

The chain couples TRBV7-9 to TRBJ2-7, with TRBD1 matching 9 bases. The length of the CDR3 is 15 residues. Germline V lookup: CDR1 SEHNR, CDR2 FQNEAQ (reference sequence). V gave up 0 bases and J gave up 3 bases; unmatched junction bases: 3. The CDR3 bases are TGTGCCAGCAGCTTAGCGACAGGGGGACTCTACGAGCAGTACTTC. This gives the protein CASSLATGGLYEQYF.

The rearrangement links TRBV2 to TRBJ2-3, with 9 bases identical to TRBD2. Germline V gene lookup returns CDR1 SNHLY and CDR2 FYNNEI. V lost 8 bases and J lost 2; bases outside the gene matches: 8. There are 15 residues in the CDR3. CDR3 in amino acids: CASGEREAYTDTQYF. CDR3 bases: TGTGCCAGCGGGGAGCGGGAGGCCTACACAGATACGCAGTATTTT.

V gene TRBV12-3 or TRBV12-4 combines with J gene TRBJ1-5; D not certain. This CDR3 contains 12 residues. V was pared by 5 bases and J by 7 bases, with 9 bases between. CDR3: CASSPSEQPQHF. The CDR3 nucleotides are TGTGCCAGCAGTCCAAGCGAGCAGCCCCAGCATTTT.

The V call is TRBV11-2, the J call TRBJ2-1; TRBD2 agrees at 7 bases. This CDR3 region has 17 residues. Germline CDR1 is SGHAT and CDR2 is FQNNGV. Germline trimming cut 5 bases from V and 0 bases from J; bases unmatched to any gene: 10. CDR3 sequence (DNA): TGTGCCAGCAGCCCCTCGCGGGGGATCATCTCCTACAATGAGCAGTTCTTC. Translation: CASSPSRGIISYNEQFF.

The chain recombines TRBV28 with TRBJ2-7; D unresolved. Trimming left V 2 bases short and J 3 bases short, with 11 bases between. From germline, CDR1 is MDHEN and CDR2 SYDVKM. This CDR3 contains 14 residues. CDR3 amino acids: CASSLAPESYEQYF. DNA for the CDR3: TGTGCCAGCAGTTTAGCCCCGGAGAGCTACGAGCAGTACTTC. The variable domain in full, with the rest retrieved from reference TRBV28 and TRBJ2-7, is DVKVTQSSRYLVKRTGEKVFLECVQDMDHENMFWYRQDPGLGLRLIYFSYDVKMKEKGDIPEGYSVSREKKERFSLILESASTNQTSMYLCASSLAPESYEQYFGPGTRLTVT.

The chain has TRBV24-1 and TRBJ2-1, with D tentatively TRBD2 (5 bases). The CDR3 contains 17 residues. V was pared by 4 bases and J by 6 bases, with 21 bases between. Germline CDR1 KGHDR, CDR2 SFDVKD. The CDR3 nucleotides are TGTGCCACCAGTGAACCCCCCGGCAGTATTCGGGGCAATGAGCAGTTCTTC. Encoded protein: CATSEPPGSIRGNEQFF.

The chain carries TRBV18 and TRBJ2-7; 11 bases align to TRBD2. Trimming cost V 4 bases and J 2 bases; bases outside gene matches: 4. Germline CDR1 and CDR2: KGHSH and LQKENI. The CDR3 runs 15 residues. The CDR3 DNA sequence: TGTGCCAGCTCACTTCCGGGACTAGCGGCCTACGAGCAGTACTTC. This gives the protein CASSLPGLAAYEQYF.

The CDR3 bases are TGTGCCACCAGTGATTTTAGCAATGAGCAGTTCTTC. It translates to CATSDFSNEQFF. The chain carries TRBV24-1 and TRBJ2-1; unclear D gene. The CDR3 sequence is 12 residues long. Trimming cost V 1 base and J 6 bases, with 3 bases left between them. Germline CDR1 and CDR2: KGHDR and SFDVKD.

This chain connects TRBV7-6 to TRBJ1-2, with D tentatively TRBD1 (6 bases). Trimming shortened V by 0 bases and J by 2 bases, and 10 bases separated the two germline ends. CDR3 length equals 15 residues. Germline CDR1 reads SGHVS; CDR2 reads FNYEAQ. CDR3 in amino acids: CASSLAPGQNYGYTF. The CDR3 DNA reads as TGTGCCAGCAGCTTAGCACCAGGACAGAACTATGGCTACACCTTC.

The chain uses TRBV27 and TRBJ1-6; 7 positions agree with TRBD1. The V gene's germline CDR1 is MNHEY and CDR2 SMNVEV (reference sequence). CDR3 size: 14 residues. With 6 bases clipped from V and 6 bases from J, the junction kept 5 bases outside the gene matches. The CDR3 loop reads CASSLTGSNSPLHF. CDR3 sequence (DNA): TGTGCCAGCAGCCTGACAGGGAGTAATTCACCCCTCCACTTT.

The CDR3 is CASSSWTGGYGYTF. The CDR3 DNA follows: TGTGCCAGCAGTTCATGGACAGGGGGCTATGGCTACACCTTC. J is TRBJ1-2 and V is TRBV3-1 (or the pseudogene TRBV3-2), with 10 bases lining up with TRBD1. Trimming cost V 6 bases and J 4 bases; bases outside gene matches: 5. The germline gives CDR1 LGHDT, CDR2 YNNKEL (reference sequence). This CDR3 comprises 14 residues.

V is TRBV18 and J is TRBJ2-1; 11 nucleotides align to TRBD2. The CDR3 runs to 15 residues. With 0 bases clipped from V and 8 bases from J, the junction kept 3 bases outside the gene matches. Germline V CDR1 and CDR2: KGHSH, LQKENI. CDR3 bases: TGTGCCAGCTCACCACCTAGCGGGAGGGAATATGAGCAGTTCTTC. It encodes CASSPPSGREYEQFF.

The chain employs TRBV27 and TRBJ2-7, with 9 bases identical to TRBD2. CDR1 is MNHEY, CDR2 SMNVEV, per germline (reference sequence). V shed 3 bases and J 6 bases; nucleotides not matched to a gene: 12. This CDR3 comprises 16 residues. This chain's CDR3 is CASSFWRAGGSGEQYF. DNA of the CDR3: TGTGCCAGCAGTTTTTGGAGAGCGGGAGGTTCGGGCGAGCAGTACTTC.

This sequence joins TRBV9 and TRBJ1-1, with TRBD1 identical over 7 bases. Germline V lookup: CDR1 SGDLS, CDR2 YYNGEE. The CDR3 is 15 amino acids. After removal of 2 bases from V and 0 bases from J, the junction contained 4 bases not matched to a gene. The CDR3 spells CASSVQGQMNTEAFF. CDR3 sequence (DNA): TGTGCCAGCAGCGTCCAGGGACAGATGAACACTGAAGCTTTCTTT.

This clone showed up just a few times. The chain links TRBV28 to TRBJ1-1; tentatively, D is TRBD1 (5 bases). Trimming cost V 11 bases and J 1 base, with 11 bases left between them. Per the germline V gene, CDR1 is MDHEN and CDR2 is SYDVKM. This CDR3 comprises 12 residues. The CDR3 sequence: CAQGAPNTEAFF. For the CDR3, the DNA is TGTGCCCAAGGGGCTCCGAACACTGAAGCTTTCTTT.

The CDR3 loop reads CASSIDGGRSTEAFF. The CDR3 nucleotides read TGTGCCAGTAGTATAGATGGGGGCCGGAGCACTGAAGCTTTCTTT. The chain recombines TRBV19 with TRBJ1-1; possible D gene TRBD1, 6 bases. V lost 0 bases, J lost 4 bases, and 12 bases lay in between. CDR3 length: 15 amino acids. Germline CDR1 LNHDA, CDR2 SQIVND (reference sequence).

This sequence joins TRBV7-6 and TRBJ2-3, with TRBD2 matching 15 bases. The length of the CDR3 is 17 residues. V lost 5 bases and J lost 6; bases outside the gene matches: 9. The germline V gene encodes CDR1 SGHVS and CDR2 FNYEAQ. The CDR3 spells CASSPGGLAGGGDTQYF. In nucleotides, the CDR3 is TGTGCCAGCAGCCCTGGGGGACTAGCGGGAGGCGGGGATACGCAGTATTTT.

The CDR3 DNA is TGTGCCACCTCAGGGGGCACTGAAGCTTTCTTT. Encoded protein: CATSGGTEAFF. The V gene is TRBV11-3, the J gene TRBJ1-1, with 7 bases that match TRBD1. V shed 10 bases, J shed 4 bases, and the junction held 3 bases outside the gene matches. The length of the CDR3 is 11 residues. Germline CDR1 is SGHNT and CDR2 is YENEEA.

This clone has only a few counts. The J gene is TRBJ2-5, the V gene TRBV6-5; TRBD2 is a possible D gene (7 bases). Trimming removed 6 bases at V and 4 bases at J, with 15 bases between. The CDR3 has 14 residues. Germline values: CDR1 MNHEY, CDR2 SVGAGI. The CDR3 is CASRRGGPTETQYF. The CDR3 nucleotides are TGTGCCAGCAGGAGGGGGGGTCCCACAGAGACCCAGTACTTC.